Sequencing of this TCR beta chain was carried out in a study of beta chain features in type 1 diabetes. The study, taken as a whole, reports: Within each of all four CD4+ subsets, Type 1 diabetes patients had TCRB CDR3s that were moderately but significantly shorter.

For this clone: Its target is not known.

The sequenced template was cDNA made from the entire isolated RNA. It was found that naive, central memory and regulatory T cell samples averaged around 3.7 million reads. Measured with immunoSEQ multiplex PCR; TCRdb has only the in-frame clones, and not every one. The repertoire holds 150,000 or so clones, roughly 9.1% seen once, with over 2% in the top ten. Sorted populations all had greater than 95% purity. The CDR3 is 14 amino acids. The germline V gene encodes CDR1 SGHVS and CDR2 FQNEAQ. V gave up 3 bases and J gave up 6 bases, with 12 bases separating them. The chain is built from TRBV7-8 and TRBJ2-1; tentatively, D is TRBD2 (6 bases). The receptor comes from a woman aged 18-29 years in good health. Sequenced sample: central memory CD4+ T cells from blood. The CDR3 DNA sequence: TGTGCCAGCAGCTTTGCGGGGTCCCGCAATGAGCAGTTCTTC. Its translation: CASSFAGSRNEQFF.